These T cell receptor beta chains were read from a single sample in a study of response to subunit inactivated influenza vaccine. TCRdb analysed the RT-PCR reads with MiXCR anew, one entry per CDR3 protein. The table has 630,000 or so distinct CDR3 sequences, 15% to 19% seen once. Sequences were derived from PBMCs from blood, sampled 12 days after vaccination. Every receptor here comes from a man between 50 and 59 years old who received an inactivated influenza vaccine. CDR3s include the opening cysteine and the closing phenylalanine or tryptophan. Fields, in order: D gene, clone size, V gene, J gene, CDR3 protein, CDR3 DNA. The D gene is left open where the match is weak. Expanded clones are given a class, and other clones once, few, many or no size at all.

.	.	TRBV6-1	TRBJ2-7	CASREPGLHTYEQYF	TGTGCCAGCAGAGAACCGGGACTCCACACCTACGAGCAGTACTTC
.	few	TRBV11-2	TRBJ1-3	CASSLISAKRDTIYF	TGTGCCAGCAGCTTAATCAGTGCGAAGAGGGACACCATATATTTT
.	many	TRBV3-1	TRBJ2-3	CASSQDLADTQYF	TGTGCCAGCAGCCAAGATCTAGCAGATACGCAGTATTTT
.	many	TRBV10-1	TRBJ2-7	CASRDSSSYEQYF	TGCGCCAGCAGGGATTCCAGCTCCTACGAGCAGTACTTC
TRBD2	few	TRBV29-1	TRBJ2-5	CSVASGRTGTQYF	TGCAGCGTTGCTAGCGGGAGGACTGGGACCCAGTACTTC
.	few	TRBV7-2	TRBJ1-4	CASSRPGGGNEKLFF	TGTGCCAGCAGCCGTCCCGGGGGAGGGAATGAAAAACTGTTTTTT
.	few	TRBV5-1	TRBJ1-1	CASGSRGMDTEAFF	TGCGCCAGCGGGAGCCGAGGGATGGACACTGAAGCTTTCTTT
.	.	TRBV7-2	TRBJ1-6	CASSFTRGGVSPLHF	TGTGCCAGCAGCTTTACCCGGGGAGGGGTCTCACCCCTCCACTTT
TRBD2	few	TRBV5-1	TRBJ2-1	CASSLWGGRGRNEQFF	TGCGCCAGCAGCTTGTGGGGCGGGAGGGGACGCAATGAGCAGTTCTTC
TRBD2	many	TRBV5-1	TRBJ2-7	CASSPSGTLSYEQYF	TGCGCCAGCAGTCCTAGCGGGACACTCTCCTACGAGCAGTACTTC
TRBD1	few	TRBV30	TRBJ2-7	CAWSFGQAREQYF	TGTGCCTGGAGTTTCGGACAGGCGCGCGAGCAGTACTTC
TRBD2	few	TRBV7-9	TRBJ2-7	CASSLREELTYEQYF	TGTGCCAGCAGCTTGCGGGAGGAACTTACCTACGAGCAGTACTTC
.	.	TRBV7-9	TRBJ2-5	CASSRGQAAQETQTF	TGTGCCAGCAGCAGGGGACAAGCGGCCCAAGAGACCCAGACCTTC
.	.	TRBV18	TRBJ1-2	CASSPASGPPNYGYTF	TGTGCCAGCTCACCAGCTTCAGGACCTCCTAACTATGGCTACACCTTC
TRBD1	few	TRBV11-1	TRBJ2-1	CASSEPAVRDRGLPYNEQFF	TGTGCCAGCAGCGAACCGGCCGTTAGGGACAGGGGGCTTCCCTACAATGAGCAGTTCTTC
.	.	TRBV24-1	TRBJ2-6	CATSDSGEPRVLTF	TGTGCCACCAGTGATTCAGGGGAACCAAGGGTCCTGACTTTC
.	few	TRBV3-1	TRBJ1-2	CASSHEVGGYTF	TGTGCCAGCAGCCACGAGGTTGGTGGCTACACCTTC
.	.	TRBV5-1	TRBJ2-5	CASSLVLVGGETQYF	TGCGCCAGCAGCTTGGTACTCGTCGGGGGAGAGACCCAGTACTTC
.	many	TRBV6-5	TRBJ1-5	CASSYFPQGSNQPQHF	TGTGCCAGCAGTTACTTTCCACAGGGCAGCAATCAGCCCCAGCATTTT
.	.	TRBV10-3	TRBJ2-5	CASKNAGQETQYF	TGTGCCTCAAAAAATGCTGGGCAAGAGACCCAGTACTTC
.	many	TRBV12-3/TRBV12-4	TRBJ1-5	CASSRGGGGNQPQHF	TGTGCCAGCAGCCGGGGGGGCGGTGGCAATCAGCCCCAGCATTTT
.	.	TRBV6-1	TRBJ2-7	CASSRAGSDYEQYF	TGTGCCAGCAGTCGGGCAGGGTCTGACTACGAGCAGTACTTC
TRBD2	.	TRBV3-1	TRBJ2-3	CASSLQGLALYTDTQYF	TGTGCCAGCAGTCTACAGGGACTAGCGCTCTACACAGATACGCAGTATTTT
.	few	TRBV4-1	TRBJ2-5	CASSQDWGETQYF	TGCGCCAGCAGCCAAGATTGGGGAGAGACCCAGTACTTC
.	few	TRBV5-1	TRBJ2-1	CASSPGWGNEQFF	TGCGCCAGCAGCCCGGGGTGGGGTAATGAGCAGTTCTTC
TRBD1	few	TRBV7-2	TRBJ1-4	CASSLRTGWVEELFF	TGTGCCAGCAGCCTCAGGACAGGGTGGGTGGAGGAACTGTTTTTT
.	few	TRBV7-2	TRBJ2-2	CASSLGSLTHGELFF	TGTGCCAGCAGCTTAGGGTCCCTAACCCATGGGGAGCTGTTTTTT
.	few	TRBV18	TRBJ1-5	CASSPIGQPQPQHF	TGTGCCAGCTCACCAATTGGACAGCCTCAGCCCCAGCATTTT
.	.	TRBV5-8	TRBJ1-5	CASSLGVRQWGQPQHF	TGTGCCAGCAGCTTGGGTGTCAGACAATGGGGTCAGCCCCAGCATTTT
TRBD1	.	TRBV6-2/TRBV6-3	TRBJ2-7	CASSRYRTGVGGSYEQYF	TGTGCCAGCAGTCGCTACCGGACAGGGGTGGGAGGATCCTACGAGCAGTACTTC
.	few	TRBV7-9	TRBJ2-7	CASSSPDRHYEQYF	TGTGCCAGCAGCTCACCGGACAGACACTACGAGCAGTACTTC
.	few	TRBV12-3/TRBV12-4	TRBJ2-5	CASSLERGPRKTQYF	TGTGCCAGCAGTTTGGAGAGGGGCCCCCGAAAGACCCAGTACTTC
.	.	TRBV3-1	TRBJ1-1	CASSQESTEAFF	TGTGCCAGCAGCCAAGAGAGCACTGAAGCTTTCTTT
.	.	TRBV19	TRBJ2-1	CASSIGVGSNEQFF	TGTGCCAGTAGTATAGGGGTAGGGAGCAATGAGCAGTTCTTC
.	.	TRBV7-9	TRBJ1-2	CASSLGPRSNYGYTF	TGTGCCAGCAGCTTAGGGCCCAGGTCGAACTATGGCTACACCTTC
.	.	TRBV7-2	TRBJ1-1	CASITATPIGGAFF	TGTGCCAGCATCACAGCCACCCCTATTGGAGGAGCTTTCTTT
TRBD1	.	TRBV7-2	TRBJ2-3	CASSLDDRVARTQYF	TGTGCCAGCAGCTTAGACGACAGGGTAGCCCGCACGCAGTATTTT
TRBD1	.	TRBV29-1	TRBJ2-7	CSAGGMGKQYF	TGCAGCGCAGGGGGTATGGGCAAGCAGTACTTC
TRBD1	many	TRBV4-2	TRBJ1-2	CASSPRTGNYGYTF	TGTGCCAGCAGCCCCAGGACAGGGAACTATGGCTACACCTTC
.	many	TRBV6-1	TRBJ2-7	CATSGTSSEQYF	TGTGCCACCTCCGGGACATCTTCCGAGCAGTACTTC
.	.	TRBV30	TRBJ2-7	CAWMYGVAWHEQYF	TGTGCCTGGATGTACGGGGTAGCCTGGCACGAGCAGTACTTC
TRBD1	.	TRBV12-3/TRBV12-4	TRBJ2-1	CASISGTGSYNEQFF	TGTGCCAGCATTTCCGGGACAGGCTCCTACAATGAGCAGTTCTTC
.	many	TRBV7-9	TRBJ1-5	CASSHRGSNQPQHF	TGTGCCAGCAGCCACCGGGGGAGCAATCAGCCCCAGCATTTT
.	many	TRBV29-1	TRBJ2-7	CSVEVGGTVSYEQYF	TGCAGCGTTGAAGTTGGGGGGACAGTATCCTACGAGCAGTACTTC
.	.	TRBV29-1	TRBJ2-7	CSFRTKQYEQYF	TGCAGCTTCCGGACAAAGCAGTACGAGCAGTACTTC
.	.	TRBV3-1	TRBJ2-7	CASNRGTHSYEQYF	TGTGCCAGCAATCGGGGCACTCACTCCTACGAGCAGTACTTC
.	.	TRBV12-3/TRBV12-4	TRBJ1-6	CASSLTPSPLHF	TGTGCCAGCAGTTTAACCCCTTCACCCCTCCACTTT
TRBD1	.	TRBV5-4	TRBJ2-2	CASSLGQGSRTGELFF	TGTGCCAGCAGCCTGGGACAGGGGAGTCGTACCGGGGAGCTGTTTTTT
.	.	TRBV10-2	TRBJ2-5	CASSESNYAGAQETQYF	TGCGCCAGCAGTGAGTCGAATTACGCGGGGGCCCAAGAGACCCAGTACTTC
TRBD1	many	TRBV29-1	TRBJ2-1	CSVDRGQGYYNEQFF	TGCAGCGTTGATAGGGGACAGGGATACTACAATGAGCAGTTCTTC
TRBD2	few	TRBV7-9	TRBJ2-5	CASSWPGLAGVETQYF	TGTGCCAGCAGCTGGCCGGGACTAGCGGGAGTAGAGACCCAGTACTTC